This T cell receptor beta chain was obtained from a study of T-cell memory formation after mild COVID-19. Regarding the study as a whole: Second-wave clones reaching peak frequency on day 37 lacked confirmed SARS-CoV-2 specificity. Memory cells collected pre-infection included some clones that later responded, suggesting cross-reactive memory joined.

Details on this clonotype: The antigen remains undetermined.

MiXCR was run by TCRdb on the 5' RACE reads, yielding one entry per CDR3 protein. The sample consists of 290,000 or so distinct CDR3 sequences, less than 20% of them appearing once. The sequenced material came from PBMCs or a T cell subset sorted from them (not recorded which). This clonotype was obtained from a man aged 18 to 29 who had mild COVID-19 (a few samples of this study predate the infection). Cell type and time point are not known.

In DNA, the CDR3 is TGTGCCAGCAGTTACTCGCAGGGGGGCTATGGCTACACCTTC. Its protein is CASSYSQGGYGYTF. The rearrangement joins TRBV6-5 to TRBJ1-2, with TRBD1 matching over 7 bases. The CDR3 spans 14 residues. Germline V gives CDR1 MNHEY, CDR2 SVGAGI. V gave up 0 bases and J gave up 4 bases; unmatched junction bases: 2.